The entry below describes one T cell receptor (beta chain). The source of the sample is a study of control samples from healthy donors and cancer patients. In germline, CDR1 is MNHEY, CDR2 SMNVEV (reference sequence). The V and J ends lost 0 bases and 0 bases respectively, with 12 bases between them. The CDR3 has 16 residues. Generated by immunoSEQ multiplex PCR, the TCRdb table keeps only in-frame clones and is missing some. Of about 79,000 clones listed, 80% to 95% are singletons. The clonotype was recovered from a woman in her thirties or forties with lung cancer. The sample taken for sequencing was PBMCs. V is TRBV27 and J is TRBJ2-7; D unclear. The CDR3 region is CASSLSAQPNSYEQYF. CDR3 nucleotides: TGTGCCAGCAGTTTATCAGCCCAGCCGAACTCCTACGAGCAGTACTTC.